This T cell receptor beta chain stems from a study of PD-1 blockade in classical Hodgkin lymphoma. Study results and caveats: Relapsed/refractory patients reportedly had the lowest baseline TCR diversity, below newly diagnosed patients, who were below healthy donors.

About this clone itself: Its antigen remains unknown.

Time point given: cycle 4 day 1 (C4D1), after 6 weeks of nivolumab. All the patients suffered relapse after autologous stem cell transplantation, and brentuximab vedotin exposure differed. CDR1 and CDR2 from the germline V gene are SGHKS and YYEKEE (reference sequence). V was clipped by 2 bases and J by 0 bases, with 12 bases between them. The CDR3 spans 17 residues. Using immunoSEQ multiplex PCR, the repertoire was profiled, and TCRdb retains in-frame clones only, with some absent. Seen here are about 18,000 clones, under 90% observed once, and the top ten hold about 13%. This sample comprised peripheral blood mononuclear cells (PBMCs), obtained before the fourth cycle of nivolumab. The V gene is TRBV5-5, the J gene TRBJ2-6; D perhaps matches TRBD1 (6 bases). The receptor was isolated from a human donor with classical Hodgkin lymphoma. The CDR3 bases are TGTGCCAGCAGCTTTCCGACAGGAAACTCTGGGGCCAACGTCCTGACTTTC. It encodes CASSFPTGNSGANVLTF.